This T cell receptor beta chain emerged from a study of blood T cells in healthy people across ages. Using a J-beta primer mix together with a sample-barcoded 5' primer, a second PCR was run for roughly 6 to 12 cycles. From the 5' RACE reads, TCRdb called clonotypes with MiXCR, one entry per CDR3 protein. The table has 380,000 or so distinct CDR3 sequences, more than 45% seen once; the top ten hold 51%. This clonotype was detected only a few times. The sample taken for sequencing was blood. The TCR comes from a man in his sixties in good health.

CDR3 sequence: CSPKAGGDEQYF. The DNA for the CDR3 is TGCAGTCCTAAGGCGGGGGGCGACGAGCAGTACTTC. The chain recombines TRBV20-1 with TRBJ2-7; 8 bases map to TRBD2. CDR3 size: 12 residues. The germline V gene has CDR1 DFQATT and CDR2 SNEGSKA (reference sequence). J gave up 5 bases and V 8 bases, and 8 bases lay outside the gene matches.